This T cell receptor beta chain was identified in a study of T cells in women clearing cervical HPV infection (dated by TCRdb to 2017 to 2018). At the level of the whole study: The cases were some 25 women with histologically confirmed HPV16-related CIN3 or worse, and 2 of these cases were invasive cancers. An exploratory proof-of-principle case-control study, nested within the Guanacaste HPV Natural History Study in Costa Rica, was conducted to compare TCR repertoires across cervical HPV16 outcomes. Cases and controls were matched on year of sample collection and on age within five years. Quality controls consisted of five blinded duplicates per group, for a total of some 60 samples made up of approximately 50 participants and about 10 replicates. The controls were some 23 women whose single incident HPV16 infection cleared within 12 months with no development of precancer or cancer. Cases had a median age of almost 35 years and controls had a median age of about 41, with no significant differences in baseline characteristics. Since only a few of the women had HLA typing available, the possibility that HLA type was acting as a confounder could not be ruled out. Among cases, blood sampling occurred a median of about 150 days after lesion detection, with an interquartile range of about 85 to 210 days. Blood from cases was drawn at the visit where the lesion was first identified, while blood from controls was drawn once the infection was no longer detected. The parent cohort enrolled about 10,000 women aged 18 or older in Guanacaste, Costa Rica, during about 1992 to 1995 and followed them for less than 9 years.

Every participant had a single incident cervical HPV16 infection, and prevalent HPV16 infections were excluded. Cervical HPV DNA was detected by MY09/MY11 PCR, and genotyping was performed by dot-blot hybridization. Roughly 15 mL of heparinized blood was centrifuged, after which the buffy coat was aliquoted, frozen at -30 degrees C, and then stored at -80 degrees C. QIAGEN kits were used to extract genomic DNA from the buffy coat specimens. TCR beta CDR3 regions were amplified by multiplex PCR from an average of around 1,200 ng genomic DNA per sample using the immunoSEQ assay. Primer bias was corrected in the assay by using a complete synthetic TCR repertoire to establish an amplification baseline. Amplicons were sequenced on the Illumina platform. In the paper's pipeline: Sequences were error-corrected by clustering with frequency ratios and a modified nearest-neighbor algorithm and were then analyzed in the immunoSEQ Analyzer with IMGT gene definitions. At each rarefaction depth, TCR richness and evenness were averaged over 20 rarefaction repeats, and samples with fewer sequences than the depth were excluded. Wilcoxon rank sum tests with FDR correction were used to compare relative abundances of V, D and J genes between the groups. For the blinded duplicates, the intraclass correlation was nearly 96% for TCR richness and averaged 76.4% across about 70 gene segments. TCRdb provides this immuneACCESS table in a form limited to in-frame rearrangements. Some clones are lacking; in checked studies, under half of them reflect an unresolved V gene, and why the rest are absent is not known. That table furnishes V, J and clone size, whereas the DNA furnished D and trimming. The table kept for this sample lists more than 25,000 clones. The ten largest clones add up to 7.8% of the sample.

In the germline V gene, CDR1 corresponds to SGHRS and CDR2 to YFSETQ. The CDR3 holds 17 amino acids from the cysteine to the phenylalanine. Of the CDR3's DNA, 42 bases were read; they are in frame from base 1. Between the V and J ends, shortened by 0 bases and 7 bases respectively, the junction contains 22 bases. Study-wide findings and limitations: Because the number of T cells per sample was unknown, the richness differences could reflect varying T-cell content rather than repertoire biology. Random forest classifiers that combined richness and V gene abundances separated cases from controls with an estimated AUC of 0.83. CIN3+ cases had significantly higher TCR repertoire richness than controls across sequencing depths, but evenness did not differ between the groups. The cross-sectional design could not show whether the associations came before the infection or were a result of it, and neither effector/memory subsets nor HPV-specific T cells were isolated. Lower TRBV6-7 relative abundance was observed in cases than in controls (around 0.1% versus 0.15%; Bonferroni P = 0.0008).

Turning to this clone: Its target antigen remains unknown. The read ends 3 residues early relative to the CDR3; the germline J gene fills the gap.

The sequenced material came from blood buffy coat. This chain joins TRBV5-1 to TRBJ1-2; TRBD1 could be the D gene, as 5 bases match. This sequence originates from a woman between 18 and 69 years old with a cervical HPV16 infection that either progressed to CIN3+ or cleared (not recorded which). The CDR3 amino acid sequence is: CASSLGGPTLVRGGYTF. CDR3 bases read: TGCGCCAGCAGCTTGGGAGGTCCGACTCTCGTGAGGGGTGGC.